This TCR beta chain was sequenced in a study of blood T cells in healthy people across ages (dated by TCRdb to about 2015). Study-level background: In model experiments, template switching captured roughly one uniquely barcoded TCR beta cDNA molecule for every two T cells. Age-related changes in TCR beta repertoire diversity were measured in the study by deep sequencing normalized with unique cDNA molecular identifiers. Four age groups were formed from the donors: young (average approximately 15 years), middle-aged (around 40), aged (more than 55) and long-lived (more than 75). The study analyzed two additional independent replicas of 1 million unique cDNA reads from the same blood draw for two donors, one aged 18 to 30 and one aged 80 or older. The full study reports these points: The percentage of naive T cells measured by flow cytometry correlated strongly with observed TCR beta diversity. Because donor CMV infection status was unknown, age-related changes in expanded clonotypes were potentially confounded. Estimates of total diversity from one million sequenced T cells were regarded as lower bounds and underestimates. Observed TCR beta diversity per million T cells fell roughly linearly with age, and a significant reduction was already apparent by age around 39. Compared with the aged group, the long-lived group had more naive CD4+ T cells, fewer expanded clones and increased TCR diversity, a pattern suggesting age selection. Conclusive comparison of naive and antigen-experienced compartments was prevented by the profiling of bulk unsorted PBMCs.

Only a few counts were recorded for this clonotype. Its antigen is currently not known. No much larger clone is present one base from it, and per-base qualities are unavailable. The library was built by means of 5' RACE. The sequencer listed for this sample is Illumina HiSeq 2500. A second PCR of about 7 to 12 cycles was run with a J-beta primer mix and a sample-barcoded 5' primer. A unique molecular identifier was introduced onto each TCR beta cDNA molecule by a template-switch 5' adaptor carrying 12 random nucleotides. At least 2.5 million CDR3-containing paired-end reads were obtained from each sample. All of the RNA was converted into first-strand cDNA using the Mint cDNA synthesis kit, with a TRBC-specific oligonucleotide serving as the primer. Following uracil-DNA glycosylase treatment, a first 18-cycle PCR with universal primers M1SS and BC2_uni_R was performed on all cDNA. Concerning the study's data processing: Normalization of each sample was performed by random selection of 1 million high-quality reads, each carrying a distinct molecular identifier. Instead of being binned into consensus sequences, reads with shared molecular identifiers were discarded. MiTCR, set to a Q25 quality threshold and the strictest error-elimination algorithm, was used for CDR3 identification, clonotype clustering and error correction. Lower-bound total TCR beta diversity was estimated with a nonparametric unseen species model using Euler transformation. The public reads were reanalyzed by TCRdb: fastp trimming at Q25, MiXCR alignment, in-frame beta chains only. Each record represents a unique CDR3 protein, reported with the most common genes and DNA among its rows. These V and J calls originate from TCRdb's pipeline instead of the authors' own analysis. A total of 700,000 to 900,000 distinct CDR3 sequences appear in this sample, approximately 24% of them only once. Jointly, the top ten make up approximately 2.9% of the sample.

Systemically healthy Caucasian individuals from Russia, about 38 in total and aged about 6 to 90 years, were included as donors. Each donor gave roughly 11 milliliters of peripheral blood, drawn into EDTA-treated Vacutainer tubes. PBMCs were isolated by Ficoll-Paque density-gradient centrifugation, with at least 6 million obtained per sample. Trizol reagent was used to extract total RNA from the PBMCs, yielding at least 6 micrograms per sample. For every donor, an aliquot of PBMCs went through flow cytometry to measure the percentages of naive CD45RAhigh/CD27high T cells. Trimming at the junction amounts to 4 bases on V and 1 base on J, and the germline ends lie 7 bases apart. From its cysteine to its phenylalanine, the CDR3 spans 13 amino acids. The retained sequence is limited to the CDR3, 39 bases, with the frame set at the first base. The germline V gene gives CDR1 as ENHRY and CDR2 as SYGVKD.

The same sample was also used in a study of T cells of mothers and their children. As the second study states: The donors were nine systemically healthy Caucasian individuals, made up of three mothers and their six children. cDNA synthesis used all of the extracted RNA, with approximately 1.4 ug of RNA in each 15 ul reaction. Sample barcodes and 2-4 random nucleotides were added via the M1S primer in the second PCR. Over 8.5 million TCR beta CDR3 reads were obtained for each mother, and around 3 million reads were obtained for each child. In both related and unrelated pairs, thymic selection shapes the output of TCR recombination in a similar way, with inherited differences having only a minor effect. Normalized repertoire overlap was always slightly but never significantly higher in related than unrelated mother-child pairs. No persistent microchimeric T cell clones were found, with a detection sensitivity of 80 to 100 clones per million clonotypes. The study used deep NGS to compare TCR beta repertoires of mothers and children, seeking features distinguishing related mother-child pairs from unrelated individuals. The mean age was 40 +/- 4 years for the mothers and 11 +/- 4 years for the children. After adapter ligation with NEBNext reagents, the libraries were sequenced on Illumina HiSeq 2000 with 100+100 nt paired-end reads. To prevent cross-contamination, the mother and child libraries were prepared one month apart and sequenced in separate runs. For each donor, somewhere between 500,000 and 2,000,000 distinct TCR beta clonotypes were identified. Naive TCR beta clonotypes were estimated from low-frequency clonotypes matched to each donor's FACS-determined naive share, without sorting.

Input material: blood. This TCR was recovered from a boy younger than 18 in good health. The sequence links TRBV10-3 to TRBJ2-5; the D segment could be TRBD1, given 6 matching bases. Read as DNA, the sequence is TGTGCCATCAGTGCACAGGGCCAAGAGACCCAGTACTTC. This encodes CAISAQGQETQYF.